This T cell receptor beta chain appears in the sequencing data of a study of PD-1 blockade in classical Hodgkin lymphoma. Study information: The patients were dosed with nivolumab 3 mg/kg, infused intravenously every 2 weeks. Points from the study as a whole: While CD8+ TCR diversity did not rise significantly by C4D1, CD4+ TCR diversity did. For complete responders, baseline diversity was comparable to that of newly diagnosed patients.

Notes on this clone: Its antigen is unidentified.

Indicated time point: cycle 4 day 1 (C4D1), after 5 to 7 weeks of nivolumab. Relapse after autologous stem cell transplantation occurred in every patient, and brentuximab vedotin exposure varied. Isolation of CD4+ T cells from thawed PBMCs was performed by magnetic negative selection. The CDR3 has 16 residues. Trimming cost V 4 bases and J 1 base; bases outside gene matches: 7. CDR1 is KGHSH, CDR2 LQKENI, per germline. Method: immunoSEQ multiplex PCR; TCRdb's copy keeps in-frame clones and lacks some. Of fewer than 35,000 clones listed, 70% to 90% are singletons. The material was CD4+ T cells from blood, obtained before the fourth cycle of nivolumab. This TCR was sampled from a human donor with classical Hodgkin lymphoma. V is TRBV18 and J is TRBJ2-1; 7 bases map to TRBD1. CDR3 loop: CASSRTGVQSYNEQFF. The DNA of the CDR3 is TGTGCCAGCTCACGCACAGGGGTTCAGTCCTACAATGAGCAGTTCTTC. Full variable domain (outside the CDR3, taken from reference TRBV18 and TRBJ2-1): NAGVMQNPRHLVRRRGQEARLRCSPMKGHSHVYWYRQLPEEGLKFMVYLQKENIIDESGMPKERFSAEFPKEGPSILRIQQVVRGDSAAYFCASSRTGVQSYNEQFFGPGTRLTVL.